This entry features one TCR beta chain sequence. This entry is derived from a study of shared clonotypes between healthy human individuals. The naive CD8 population came from CD45RO-negative cells selected for CCR7, without terminally differentiated effector memory CD45RA+ cells. The CDR3 sequence is 14 residues long. J gave up 9 bases and V 4 bases, and 8 bases lay outside the gene matches. The V gene's germline CDR1 is SGHDT and CDR2 YYEEEE. TCRdb keeps only in-frame clones here, not all; method: immunoSEQ multiplex PCR. The table shows hundreds of thousands of clones, with around 95% occurring only once.

The sequencing sample was made of naive CD8+ T cells sorted from blood. This receptor was obtained from a woman aged 25 to 45 in good health. The chain carries TRBV5-6 and TRBJ1-2, with 11 bases fitting TRBD1. The DNA for the CDR3 is TGTGCCAGCAGCGCGGGACAGGGGGTTTTTAGCTACACCTTC. Its translation is CASSAGQGVFSYTF.